The T cell receptor (beta chain) described here comes from a study of shared clonotypes between healthy human individuals. Study as a whole: A donor's plate count was three for CD4 naive and three for CD4 memory; CD8 naive had two and CD8 memory one.

Generated by immunoSEQ multiplex PCR, the TCRdb table keeps only in-frame clones and is missing some. The sample comprises millions of clones, about 92% of which are singletons, and around 1.7% rests with the top ten. As for this clone: Antigen: not known.

The germline V gene encodes CDR1 SEHNR and CDR2 FQNEAQ (reference sequence). The V and J ends lost 4 bases and 6 bases, in that order; junction bases with no gene match: 7. This CDR3 comprises 16 residues. General study results and limits: Exclusively blood specimens were collected; tissue repertoires likely differ.

CD8 cells regarded as naive lacked CD45RO, were positively chosen for CCR7, and omitted terminally differentiated effector memory CD45RA+ cells. Sequenced sample: naive CD8+ T cells from PBMCs. The rearrangement links TRBV7-9 to TRBJ2-7; the match to TRBD2 covers 15 bases. The sequence derives from a man aged 18 to 29 in good health. Some clones in this sample may be carry-over from other donors' samples. CDR3 sequence (DNA): TGTGCCAGCAGCTCCCGGACTAGCGGGAGGGCCGCCGAGCAGTACTTC. This encodes CASSSRTSGRAAEQYF.